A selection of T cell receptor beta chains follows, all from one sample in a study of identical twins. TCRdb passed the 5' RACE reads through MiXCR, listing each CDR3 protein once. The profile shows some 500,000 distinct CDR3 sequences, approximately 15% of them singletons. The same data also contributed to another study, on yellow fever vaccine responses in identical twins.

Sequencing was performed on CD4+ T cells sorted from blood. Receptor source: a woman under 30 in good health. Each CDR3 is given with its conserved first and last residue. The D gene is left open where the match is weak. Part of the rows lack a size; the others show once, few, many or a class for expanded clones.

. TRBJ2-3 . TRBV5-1 TGCGCCAGCAGCCAGGACTTACCTGGAGATACGCAGTATTTT CASSQDLPGDTQYF
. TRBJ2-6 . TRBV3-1 TGTGCCAGCAGCCACCGAGGGTCCGGGGCCAACGTCCTGACTTTC CASSHRGSGANVLTF
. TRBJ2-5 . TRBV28 TGTGCCAGCAGTTTGTTGCCCAGGACGTACCAAGAGACCCAGTACTTC CASSLLPRTYQETQYF
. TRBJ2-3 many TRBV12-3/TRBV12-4 TGTGCCAGCAGTTTAGACCCCGGTCCGGGGACAGATACGCAGTATTTT CASSLDPGPGTDTQYF
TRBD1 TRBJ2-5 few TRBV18 TGTGCCAGCTCACCTACATCTTCGGACAGGGGTTCAGAGACCCAGTACTTC CASSPTSSDRGSETQYF
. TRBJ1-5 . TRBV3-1 TGTGCCAGCAGCCCCAGTTTGAGCAGCTCGATTCAGCCCCAGCATTTT CASSPSLSSSIQPQHF
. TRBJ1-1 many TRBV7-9 TGTGCCAGCAGCTTAGCGCAAACGGCCTGGGGAGCTTTCTTT CASSLAQTAWGAFF
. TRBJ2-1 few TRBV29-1 TGCAGCGTCACGGGACTCAGGGGTAACAATGAGCAGTTCTTC CSVTGLRGNNEQFF
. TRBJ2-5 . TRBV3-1 TGTGCCAGCAGCCAAGTAGACCTTAGCAGCGAGACCCAGTACTTC CASSQVDLSSETQYF
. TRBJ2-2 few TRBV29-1 TGCAGCGTTCCCTTGAGCGGGTTCACCGGGGAGCTGTTTTTT CSVPLSGFTGELFF
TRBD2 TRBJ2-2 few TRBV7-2 TGTGCCAGCAGCCGGTTTAGCGGGGCGAACACCGGGGAGCTGTTTTTT CASSRFSGANTGELFF
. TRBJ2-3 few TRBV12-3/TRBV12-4 TGTGCCAGCAGCAGATCACGACAGCGGACAGATACGCAGTATTTT CASSRSRQRTDTQYF
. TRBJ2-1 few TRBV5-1 TGCGCCAGCAGCTCGTGGATTAGACAGGCTTACAATGAGCAGTTCTTC CASSSWIRQAYNEQFF
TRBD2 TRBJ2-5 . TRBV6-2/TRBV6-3 TGTGCCAGCAGTTACGGGGAGGGGACCCAGTACTTC CASSYGEGTQYF
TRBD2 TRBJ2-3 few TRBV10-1 TGCGCCAGCAGTGAGTCGAGCGGGAGAGCAGATACGCAGTATTTT CASSESSGRADTQYF
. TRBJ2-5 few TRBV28 TGTGCCAGCATTAATAGTTTACTTACACAAGAGACCCAGTACTTC CASINSLLTQETQYF
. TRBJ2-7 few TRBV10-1 TGCGCCAGCGTATACAGGATAAAGGGCTACGAGCAGTACTTC CASVYRIKGYEQYF
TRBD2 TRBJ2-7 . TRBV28 TGTGCCAGCCAGGCCGGAGGCGGGGGGGCTTACGAGCAGTACTTC CASQAGGGGAYEQYF
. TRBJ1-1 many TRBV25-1 TGTGCCAGCAGTTGGGCGGGGGACAACACTGAAGCTTTCTTT CASSWAGDNTEAFF
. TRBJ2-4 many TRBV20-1 TGCAGTGCTAGTGTCGACAGTTTAGGAGCCAAAAACATTCAGTACTTC CSASVDSLGAKNIQYF
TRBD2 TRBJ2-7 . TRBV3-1 TGTGCCAGCAGCCAAACCGCTGCCGGGACTAGCACGGGTGAGCAGTACTTC CASSQTAAGTSTGEQYF
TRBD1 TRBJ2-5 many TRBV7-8 TGTGCCAGCAGCTTATCGGGTGGACAGGGGAAGACCCAGTACTTC CASSLSGGQGKTQYF
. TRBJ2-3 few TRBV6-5 TGTGCCAGCAGTTACTCGATGGCTAGCGCTAGCACAGATACGCAGTATTTT CASSYSMASASTDTQYF
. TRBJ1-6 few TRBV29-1 TGCAGCGTTGGGGACCTGGGCTCACCCCTCCACTTT CSVGDLGSPLHF
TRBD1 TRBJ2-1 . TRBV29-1 TGCAGCGCCCGAGCAGGGGGAAACTACAATGAGCAGTTCTTC CSARAGGNYNEQFF
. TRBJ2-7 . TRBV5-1 TGCGCCAGCAGCTTGGGCAGGCTGTACGAGCAGTACTTC CASSLGRLYEQYF
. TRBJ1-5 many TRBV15 TGTGCCACCAGCAGAGATCCGGGCAATCAGCCCCAGCATTTT CATSRDPGNQPQHF
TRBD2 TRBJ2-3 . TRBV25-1 TGTGCCAGCACCCAGGAAAGCGGGGCCACAGATACGCAGTATTTT CASTQESGATDTQYF
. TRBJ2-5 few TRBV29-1 TGCAGCGTTATGGTTCAAGAGACCCAGTACTTC CSVMVQETQYF
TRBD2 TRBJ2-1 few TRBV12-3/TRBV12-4 TGTGCCAGCAGTCCACGACTAGCGGGAGGAAAGGGTTACAATGAGCAGTTCTTC CASSPRLAGGKGYNEQFF
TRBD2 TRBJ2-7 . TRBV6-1 TGTGCCAGCAGTGTCAGACTAGCGGCTTACGAGCAGTACTTC CASSVRLAAYEQYF
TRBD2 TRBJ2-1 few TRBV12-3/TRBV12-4 TGTGCCAGCAGTTTGGGCCGGAGGGGGACTAGCGGTCTCTCCTACAATGAGCAGTTCTTC CASSLGRRGTSGLSYNEQFF
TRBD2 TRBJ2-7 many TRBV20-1 TGCAGTGCCCACCCGGAGGGGGATAGCGGGAGGAGAAACGAGCAGTACTTC CSAHPEGDSGRRNEQYF
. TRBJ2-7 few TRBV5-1 TGCGCCAGCAGCTTAGGGACAACCATCCACGAGCAGTACTTC CASSLGTTIHEQYF
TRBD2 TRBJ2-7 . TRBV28 TGTGCCAGCGTGCGGCGAAGCGGGAACTACGAGCAGTACTTC CASVRRSGNYEQYF
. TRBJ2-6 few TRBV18 TGTGCCAGCAAAGGAAGCTCTGGGGCCAACGTCCTGACTTTC CASKGSSGANVLTF
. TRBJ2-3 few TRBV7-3 TGTGCCAGCAGCTCCCAGGGGAATTCAGATACGCAGTATTTT CASSSQGNSDTQYF
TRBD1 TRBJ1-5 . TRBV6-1 TGTGCCAGCAGTGATTCAGGGGGCGATCAGCCCCAGCATTTT CASSDSGGDQPQHF
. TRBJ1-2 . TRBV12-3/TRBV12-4 TGTGCCAGCAGTTTAGGGGCTCAGCGGGACACAAACTATGGCTACACCTTC CASSLGAQRDTNYGYTF
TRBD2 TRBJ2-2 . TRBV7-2 TGTGCCAGCAGCCCCCGGGGTAGCGGGACCACCGGGGAGCTGTTTTTT CASSPRGSGTTGELFF
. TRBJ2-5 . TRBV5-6 TGTGCCAGCACTCCCCAGGGTGGATGGATGGAGACCCAGTACTTC CASTPQGGWMETQYF
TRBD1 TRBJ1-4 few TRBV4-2 TGTGCCAGCAGCCAAGTTACACCGGGACAGGGGGCTAATGAAAAACTGTTTTTT CASSQVTPGQGANEKLFF
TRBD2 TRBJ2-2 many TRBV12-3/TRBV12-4 TGTGCCAGCAAAAACTGGGCGGGAGCACCCGGGGAGCTGTTTTTT CASKNWAGAPGELFF
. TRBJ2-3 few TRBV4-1 TGCGCCAGCAGCCAAGATGGGGGTTACGCAGATACGCAGTATTTT CASSQDGGYADTQYF
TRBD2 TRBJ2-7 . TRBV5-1 TGCGCCAGCAGCTTGGACCCAGCGGGGGGGAGGTACGAGCAGTACTTC CASSLDPAGGRYEQYF
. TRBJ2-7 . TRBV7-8 TGTGCCAGCAGCTTAGCCTCGGGAGGGGGCCGCGATTTCTACGAGCAGTACTTC CASSLASGGGRDFYEQYF
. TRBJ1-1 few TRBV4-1 TGCGCCAGCAGCCGGGGCTTCTTGAACACTGAAGCTTTCTTT CASSRGFLNTEAFF
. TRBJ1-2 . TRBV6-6 TGTGCCAGCAGCGAAGACGGTAACTATGGCTACACCTTC CASSEDGNYGYTF
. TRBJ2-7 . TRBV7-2 TGTGCCAGCAGCAGCCCCGGACGGGCGGGAAAGTACGAGCAGTACTTC CASSSPGRAGKYEQYF
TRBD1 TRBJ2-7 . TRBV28 TGTGCCAGCAGTTTGGGTGGACAGGCGAACTACGAGCAGTACTTC CASSLGGQANYEQYF
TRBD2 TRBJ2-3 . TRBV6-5 TGTGCCAGCAGTTACGGCGGGAGGGGTACAGATACGCAGTATTTT CASSYGGRGTDTQYF
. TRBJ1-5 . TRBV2 TGTGCCAGCAGTGATCAGTCTACTTGGCCCCAGCATTTT CASSDQSTWPQHF
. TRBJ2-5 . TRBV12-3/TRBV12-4 TGTGCCAGCAGTTTCCCCGGGCGCAGTGGCCAGTACTTC CASSFPGRSGQYF
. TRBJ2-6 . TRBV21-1 TGTGCCAGCAGCAAAAAGGGCCCCCTACTAGCGGGAGGCTCTGGGGCCAACGTCCTGACTTTC CASSKKGPLLAGGSGANVLTF
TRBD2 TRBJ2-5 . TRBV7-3 TGTGCCAGCAGCTTAACTAGCGGGGGTGGGGAGACCCAGTACTTC CASSLTSGGGETQYF
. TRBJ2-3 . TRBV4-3 TGCGCCAGCAGCCAAGATCACGGAGTAGATACGCAGTATTTT CASSQDHGVDTQYF
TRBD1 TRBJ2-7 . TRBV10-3 TGTGCCATCAGTGGGACAGGGAACTACGAGCAGTACTTC CAISGTGNYEQYF
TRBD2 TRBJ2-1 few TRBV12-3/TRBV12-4 TGTGCCAGCAGTTTAAAGGAGCGGGGGAATGAGCAGTTCTTC CASSLKERGNEQFF
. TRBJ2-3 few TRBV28 TGTGCCAGCAGACTAGGGGGGGCTACAGATACGCAGTATTTT CASRLGGATDTQYF